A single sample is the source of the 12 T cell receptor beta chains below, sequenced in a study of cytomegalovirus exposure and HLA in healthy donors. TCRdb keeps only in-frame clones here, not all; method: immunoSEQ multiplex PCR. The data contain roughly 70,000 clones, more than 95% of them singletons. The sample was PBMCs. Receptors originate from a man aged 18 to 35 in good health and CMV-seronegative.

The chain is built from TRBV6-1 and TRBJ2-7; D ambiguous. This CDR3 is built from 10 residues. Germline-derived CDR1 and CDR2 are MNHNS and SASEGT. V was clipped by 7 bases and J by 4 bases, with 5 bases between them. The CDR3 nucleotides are TGTGCCAGCACCGAGTACGAGCAGTACTTC. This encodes CASTEYEQYF.

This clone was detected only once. CDR3 coding DNA: TGTGCCAGCAGTGAGCGGCCAACTGATGGCTACACCTTC. Encoded protein: CASSERPTDGYTF. V is TRBV6-1 and J is TRBJ1-2; no definite D call. V was shortened by 3 bases and J by 6 bases, with 11 bases between the two germline ends. Germline assignment: CDR1 MNHNS and CDR2 SASEGT. The CDR3 spans 13 residues.

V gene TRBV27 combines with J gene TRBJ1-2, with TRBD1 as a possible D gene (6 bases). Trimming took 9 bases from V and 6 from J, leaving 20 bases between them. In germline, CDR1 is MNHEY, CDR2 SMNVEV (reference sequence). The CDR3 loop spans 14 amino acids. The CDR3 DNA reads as TGTGCCAGTGCCCTCCAGGACAGCCGAGATGGCTACACCTTC. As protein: CASALQDSRDGYTF.

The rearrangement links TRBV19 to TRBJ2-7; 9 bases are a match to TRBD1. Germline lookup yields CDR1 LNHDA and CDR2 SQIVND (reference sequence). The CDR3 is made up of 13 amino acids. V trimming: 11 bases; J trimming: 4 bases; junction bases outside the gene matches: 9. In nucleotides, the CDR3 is TGTGCCGGCGATCGGGACAGGGCTTACGAGCAGTACTTC. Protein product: CAGDRDRAYEQYF.

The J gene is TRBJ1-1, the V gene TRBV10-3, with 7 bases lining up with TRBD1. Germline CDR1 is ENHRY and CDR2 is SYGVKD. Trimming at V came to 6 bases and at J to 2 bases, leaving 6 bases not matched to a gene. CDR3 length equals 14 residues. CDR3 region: CAIRRQGSNTEAFF. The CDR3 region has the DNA TGTGCCATCAGGCGACAGGGTAGTAACACTGAAGCTTTCTTT.

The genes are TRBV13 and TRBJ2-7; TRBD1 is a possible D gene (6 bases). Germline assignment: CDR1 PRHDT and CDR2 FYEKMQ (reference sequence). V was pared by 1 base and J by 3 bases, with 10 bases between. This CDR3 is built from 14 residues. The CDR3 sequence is CASSLATGSYEQYF. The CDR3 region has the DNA TGTGCCAGCAGCTTAGCGACAGGAAGCTACGAGCAGTACTTC.

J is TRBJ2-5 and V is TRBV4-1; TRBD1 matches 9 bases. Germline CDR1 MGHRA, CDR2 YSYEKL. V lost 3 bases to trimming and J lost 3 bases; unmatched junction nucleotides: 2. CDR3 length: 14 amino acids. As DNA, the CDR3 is TGCGCCAGCAGCCATCGGACAGGGGAAGAGACCCAGTACTTC. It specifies CASSHRTGEETQYF.

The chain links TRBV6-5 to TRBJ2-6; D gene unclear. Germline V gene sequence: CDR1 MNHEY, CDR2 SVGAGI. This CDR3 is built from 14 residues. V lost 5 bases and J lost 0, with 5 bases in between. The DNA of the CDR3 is TGTGCCAGCAGTGACAACTCTGGGGCCAACGTCCTGACTTTC. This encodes CASSDNSGANVLTF.

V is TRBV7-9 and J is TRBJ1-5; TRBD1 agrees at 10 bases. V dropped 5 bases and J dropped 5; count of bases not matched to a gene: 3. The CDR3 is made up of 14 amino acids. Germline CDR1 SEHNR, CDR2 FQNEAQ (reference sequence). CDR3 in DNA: TGTGCCAGCAGCCCGGACAGGGGGGATCAGCCCCAGCATTTT. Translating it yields CASSPDRGDQPQHF.

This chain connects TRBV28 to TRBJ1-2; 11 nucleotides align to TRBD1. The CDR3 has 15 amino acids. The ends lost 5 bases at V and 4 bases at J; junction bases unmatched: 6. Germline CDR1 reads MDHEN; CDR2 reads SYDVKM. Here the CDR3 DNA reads TGTGCCAGCAGTCCTCTGGGACAGGGGGGCTATGGCTACACCTTC. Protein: CASSPLGQGGYGYTF.

The CDR3 is CASSLEGMGPEKLFF. CDR3 nucleotide sequence: TGTGCCAGCAGTTTAGAAGGGATGGGGCCTGAAAAACTGTTTTTT. The V call is TRBV27, the J call TRBJ1-4; D is possibly TRBD1 (5 bases). V dropped 2 bases and J dropped 7 bases, with 14 bases sitting between them. This CDR3 comprises 15 residues. Germline V gene sequence: CDR1 MNHEY, CDR2 SMNVEV (reference sequence).

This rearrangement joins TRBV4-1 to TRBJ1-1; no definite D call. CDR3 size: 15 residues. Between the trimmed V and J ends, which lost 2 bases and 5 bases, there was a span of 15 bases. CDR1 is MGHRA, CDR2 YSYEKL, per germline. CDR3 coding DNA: TGCGCCAGCAGCCAATCCCCAGCGAAGATAACTGAAGCTTTCTTT. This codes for CASSQSPAKITEAFF.